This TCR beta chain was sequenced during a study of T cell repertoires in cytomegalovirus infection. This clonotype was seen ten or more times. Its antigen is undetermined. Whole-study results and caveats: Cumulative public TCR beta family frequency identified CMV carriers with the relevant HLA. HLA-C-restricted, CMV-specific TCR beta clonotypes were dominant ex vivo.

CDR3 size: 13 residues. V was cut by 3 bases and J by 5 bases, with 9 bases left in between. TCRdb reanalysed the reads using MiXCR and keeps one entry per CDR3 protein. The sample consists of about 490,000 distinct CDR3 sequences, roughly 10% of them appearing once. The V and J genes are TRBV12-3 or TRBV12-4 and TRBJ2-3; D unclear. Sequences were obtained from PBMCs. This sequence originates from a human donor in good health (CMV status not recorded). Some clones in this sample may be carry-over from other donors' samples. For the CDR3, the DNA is TGTGCCAGCAGTTTGAGTTTGGGAGATACGCAGTATTTT. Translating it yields CASSLSLGDTQYF.